This entry describes one TCR beta chain. The data belong to a study of blood T cell repertoires in COVID-19. Per the authors' pipeline: Amplified reference gene primers provided the basis for estimating nucleated cell counts. Some clones are missing from TCRdb's copy, which holds only in-frame ones; the method was immunoSEQ multiplex PCR. Clone size and V and J calls were adopted from that table, with D and trimming inferred from the DNA. The sample yields under 150,000 clones, 85% to 90% seen once. The specimen was peripheral blood. The sequence was collected from an elderly man with acute or convalescent COVID-19.

In DNA form, the CDR3 reads TGCGCCAGCAGCCACGACAGTCCCGGGGCCAACGTCCTGACTTTC. It translates to CASSHDSPGANVLTF. The chain recombines TRBV4-3 with TRBJ2-6; a possible D gene is TRBD1 (5 bases). Trimming pared 3 bases from V and 4 bases from J, leaving 10 bases between. The CDR3 spans 15 residues. The germline V gene has CDR1 LGHNA and CDR2 YSLEER.